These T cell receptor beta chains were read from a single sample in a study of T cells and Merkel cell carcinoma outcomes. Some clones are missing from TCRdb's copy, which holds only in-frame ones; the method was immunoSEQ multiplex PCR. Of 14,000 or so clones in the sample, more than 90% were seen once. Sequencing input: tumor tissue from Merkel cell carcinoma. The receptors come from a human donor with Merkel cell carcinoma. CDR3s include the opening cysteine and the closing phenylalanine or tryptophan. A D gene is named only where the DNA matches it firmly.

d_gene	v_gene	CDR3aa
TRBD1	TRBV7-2	CASSLSQGAYEQYF
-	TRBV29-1	CSVLDLKNTEAFF
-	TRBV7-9	CASSSTSYNEQFF
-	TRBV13	CASSFRPGEGTEAFF
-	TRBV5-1	CASSSSGSGNTIYF
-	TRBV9	CASSVEKDSNYGYTF
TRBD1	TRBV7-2	CASSETGAVSQAFF
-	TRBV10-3	CAISESGTVNTEAFF
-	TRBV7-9	CASSLNPGGGEQFF
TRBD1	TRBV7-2	CASSLSRTRGTEKLFF
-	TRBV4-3	CASSRLGVTDTQYF
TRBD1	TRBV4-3	CASSQDDREILYF